The source of this TCR beta chain is a study of cytomegalovirus exposure and HLA in healthy donors. This clone was counted a few times. The antigen is undetermined. The donors, nominally healthy at sampling, likely had unrecorded immune exposures. With 60 Vbeta and 13 Jbeta primers, the PCR was carried out. The method was immunoSEQ multiplex PCR; TCRdb's version includes in-frame clones alone and lacks a portion of them. The sample lists roughly 100,000 clones, over 80% occurring once. Germline CDR1 is SGHDT and CDR2 is YYEEEE. The length of the CDR3 is 13 residues. Trimming shortened V by 3 bases and J by 6 bases, and 12 bases separated the two germline ends. Overall study findings and caveats: One variant, a missense change in DCLRE1C, was linked in a later analysis to TCR beta V- and J-gene trimming. Of the V segments, some could not be distinguished, including TRBV6-2 and TRBV6-3, and were excluded.

The source of this sequence is a young man in good health and CMV-seronegative. This sequence joins TRBV5-6 and TRBJ1-1; D not certain. The sample consisted of PBMCs. CDR3 nucleotide sequence: TGTGCCAGCAGCTCGGGTCCGGACTCTGAAGCTTTCTTT. It translates to CASSSGPDSEAFF.